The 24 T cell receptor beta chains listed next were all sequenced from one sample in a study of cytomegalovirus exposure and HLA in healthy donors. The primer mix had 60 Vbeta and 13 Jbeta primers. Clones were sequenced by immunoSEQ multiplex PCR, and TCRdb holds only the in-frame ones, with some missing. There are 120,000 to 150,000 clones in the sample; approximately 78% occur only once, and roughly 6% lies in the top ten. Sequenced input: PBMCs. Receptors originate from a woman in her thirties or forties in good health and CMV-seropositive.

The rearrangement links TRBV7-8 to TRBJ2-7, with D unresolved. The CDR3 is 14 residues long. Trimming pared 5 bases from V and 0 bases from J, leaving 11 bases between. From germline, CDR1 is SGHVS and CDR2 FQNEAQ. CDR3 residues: CASSQSVNSYEQYF. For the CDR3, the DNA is TGTGCCAGCAGCCAATCAGTTAACTCCTACGAGCAGTACTTC.

CDR3 sequence reads: CASSTSGGRSYEQYF. The DNA for the CDR3 is TGTGCCAGCAGCACCTCAGGGGGCCGGTCCTACGAGCAGTACTTC. The rearrangement links TRBV9 to TRBJ2-7; the match to TRBD1 covers 8 bases. Losses at the gene ends were 4 bases for V and 1 base for J; bases not matched to a gene: 7. This CDR3 is 15 amino acids long. Germline V gene lookup returns CDR1 SGDLS and CDR2 YYNGEE.

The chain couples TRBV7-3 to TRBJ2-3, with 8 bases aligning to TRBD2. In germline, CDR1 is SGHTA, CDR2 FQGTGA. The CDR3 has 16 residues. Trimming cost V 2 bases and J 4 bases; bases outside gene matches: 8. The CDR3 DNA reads TGTGCCAGCAGCTTAGGGAATAGCGGGATGGCAGATACGCAGTATTTT. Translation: CASSLGNSGMADTQYF.

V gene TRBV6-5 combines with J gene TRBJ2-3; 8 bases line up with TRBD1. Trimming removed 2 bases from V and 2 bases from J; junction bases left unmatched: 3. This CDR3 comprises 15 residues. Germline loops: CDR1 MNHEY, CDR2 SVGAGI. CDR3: CASSYQGAVTDTQYF. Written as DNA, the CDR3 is TGTGCCAGCAGTTACCAGGGGGCGGTCACAGATACGCAGTATTTT.

CDR3 amino acids: CASSDTSVYEQYF. Here the CDR3 DNA reads TGTGCCAGCAGTGACACTAGCGTATACGAGCAGTACTTC. The chain combines TRBV6-6 with TRBJ2-7; TRBD2 matches at 7 bases. The CDR3 spans 13 residues. V gave up 5 bases and J gave up 4 bases; unmatched junction bases: 5. Germline-derived CDR1 and CDR2 are MNHNY and SVGAGI (reference sequence).

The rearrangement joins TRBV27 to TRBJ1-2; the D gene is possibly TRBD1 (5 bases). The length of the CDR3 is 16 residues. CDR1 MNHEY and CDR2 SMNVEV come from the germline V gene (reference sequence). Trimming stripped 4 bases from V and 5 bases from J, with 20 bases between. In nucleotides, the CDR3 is TGTGCCAGCAGTTCCCGGGGAGGGGTAGACCTATATGGCTACACCTTC. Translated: CASSSRGGVDLYGYTF.

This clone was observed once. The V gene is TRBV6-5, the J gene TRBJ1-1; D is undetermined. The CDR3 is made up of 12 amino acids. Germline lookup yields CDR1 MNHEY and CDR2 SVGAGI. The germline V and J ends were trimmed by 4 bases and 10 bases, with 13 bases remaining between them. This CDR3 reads CASSSVGRGAFF. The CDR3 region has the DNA TGTGCCAGCAGTTCAGTGGGCCGGGGAGCTTTCTTT.

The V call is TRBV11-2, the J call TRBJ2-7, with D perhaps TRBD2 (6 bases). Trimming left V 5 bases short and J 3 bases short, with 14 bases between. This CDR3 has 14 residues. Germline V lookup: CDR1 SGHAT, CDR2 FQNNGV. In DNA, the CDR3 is TGTGCCAGCAGCCTGCGACTAGGACTCTACGAGCAGTACTTC. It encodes CASSLRLGLYEQYF. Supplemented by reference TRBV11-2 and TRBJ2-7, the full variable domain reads EAGVAQSPRYKIIEKRQSVAFWCNPISGHATLYWYQQILGQGPKLLIQFQNNGVVDDSQLPKDRFSAERLKGVDSTLKIQPAKLEDSAVYLCASSLRLGLYEQYFGPGTRLTVT.

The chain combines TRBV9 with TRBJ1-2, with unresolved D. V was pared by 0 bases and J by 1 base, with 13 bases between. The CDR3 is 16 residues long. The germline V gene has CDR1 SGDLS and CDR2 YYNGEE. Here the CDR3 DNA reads TGTGCCAGCAGCGTAGAGGCGGATAATTTTAACTATGGCTACACCTTC. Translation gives CASSVEADNFNYGYTF. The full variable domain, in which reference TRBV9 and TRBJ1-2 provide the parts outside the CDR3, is DSGVTQTPKHLITATGQRVTLRCSPRSGDLSVYWYQQSLDQGLQFLIQYYNGEERAKGNILERFSAQQFPDLHSELNLSSLELGDSALYFCASSVEADNFNYGYTFGSGTRLTVV.

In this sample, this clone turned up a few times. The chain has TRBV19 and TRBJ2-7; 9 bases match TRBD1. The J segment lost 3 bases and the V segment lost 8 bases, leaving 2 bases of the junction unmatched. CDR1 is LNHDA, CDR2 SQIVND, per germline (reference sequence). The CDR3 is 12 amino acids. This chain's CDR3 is CASGQGIYEQYF. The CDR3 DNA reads TGTGCCAGTGGACAGGGGATCTACGAGCAGTACTTC.

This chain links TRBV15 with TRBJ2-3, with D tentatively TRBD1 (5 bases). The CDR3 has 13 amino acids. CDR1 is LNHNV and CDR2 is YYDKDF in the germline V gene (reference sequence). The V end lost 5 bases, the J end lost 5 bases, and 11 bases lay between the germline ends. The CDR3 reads CATSGARRDTQYF. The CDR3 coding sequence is TGTGCCACCAGCGGGGCCCGACGAGATACGCAGTATTTT.

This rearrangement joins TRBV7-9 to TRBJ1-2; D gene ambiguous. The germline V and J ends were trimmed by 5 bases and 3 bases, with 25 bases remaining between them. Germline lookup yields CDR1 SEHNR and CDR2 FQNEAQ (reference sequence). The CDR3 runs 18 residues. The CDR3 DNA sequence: TGTGCCAGCAGCCCCAAGATGGAGGGCACGGGAGCTTACTATGGCTACACCTTC. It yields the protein CASSPKMEGTGAYYGYTF.

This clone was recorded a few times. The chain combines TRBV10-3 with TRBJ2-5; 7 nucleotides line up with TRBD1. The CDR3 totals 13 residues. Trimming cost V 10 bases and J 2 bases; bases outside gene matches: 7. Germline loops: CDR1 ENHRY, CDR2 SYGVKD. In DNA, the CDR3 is TGTGCCACAACTATGGACAGGCAAGAGACCCAGTACTTC. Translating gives CATTMDRQETQYF.

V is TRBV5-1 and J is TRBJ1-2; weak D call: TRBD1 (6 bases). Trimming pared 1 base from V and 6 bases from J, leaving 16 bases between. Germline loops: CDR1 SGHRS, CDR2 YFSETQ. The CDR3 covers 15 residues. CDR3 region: CASSLSGEGKNGYTF. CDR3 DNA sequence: TGCGCCAGCAGCTTGTCAGGGGAAGGGAAAAATGGCTACACCTTC.

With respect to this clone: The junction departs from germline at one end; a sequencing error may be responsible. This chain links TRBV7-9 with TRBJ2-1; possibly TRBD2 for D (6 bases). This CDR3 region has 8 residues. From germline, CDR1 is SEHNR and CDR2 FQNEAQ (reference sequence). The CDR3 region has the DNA TGTTCCAGCAGCAGACTAGTCTTC. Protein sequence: CSSSRLVF.

The CDR3 nucleotides read TGTGCCAGCAGTCGAACTTTTCAAGAGACCCAGTACTTC. This gives the protein CASSRTFQETQYF. The chain has TRBV9 and TRBJ2-5; no reliable D call. This CDR3 has 13 amino acids. Deletions cut 5 bases from V and 2 bases from J, with 10 bases between. Germline V gene lookup returns CDR1 SGDLS and CDR2 YYNGEE.

The CDR3 DNA reads as TGTGCCAGCAGCTTAGATGGGAGGATACTTTACAATGAGCAGTTCTTC. Its protein is CASSLDGRILYNEQFF. The rearrangement uses TRBV11-2 and TRBJ2-1, with D tentatively TRBD2 (6 bases). Germline values: CDR1 SGHAT, CDR2 FQNNGV. Trimming cost V 0 bases and J 4 bases, with 13 bases left between them. CDR3 size: 16 residues.

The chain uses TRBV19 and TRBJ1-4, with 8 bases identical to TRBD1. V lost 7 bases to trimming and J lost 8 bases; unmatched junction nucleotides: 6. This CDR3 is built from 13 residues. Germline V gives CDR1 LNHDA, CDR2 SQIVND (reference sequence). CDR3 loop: CASTTGVAEKLFF. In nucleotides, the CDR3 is TGTGCCAGTACGACAGGGGTGGCGGAAAAACTGTTTTTT.

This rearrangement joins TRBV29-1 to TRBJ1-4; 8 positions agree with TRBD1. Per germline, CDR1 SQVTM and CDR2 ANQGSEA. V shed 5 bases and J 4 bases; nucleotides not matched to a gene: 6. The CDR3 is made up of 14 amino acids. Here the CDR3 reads CSVRLGQGNEKLFF. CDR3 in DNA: TGCAGCGTTCGACTTGGACAGGGTAATGAAAAACTGTTTTTT.

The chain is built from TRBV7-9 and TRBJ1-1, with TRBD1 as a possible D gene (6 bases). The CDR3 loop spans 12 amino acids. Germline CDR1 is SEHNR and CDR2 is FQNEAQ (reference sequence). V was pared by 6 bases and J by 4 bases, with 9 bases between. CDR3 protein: CASRLGGTEAFF. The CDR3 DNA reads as TGTGCCAGCAGACTAGGGGGCACTGAAGCTTTCTTT. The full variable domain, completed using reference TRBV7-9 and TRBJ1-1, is DTGVSQNPRHKITKRGQNVTFRCDPISEHNRLYWYRQTLGQGPEFLTYFQNEAQLEKSRLLSDRFSAERPKGSFSTLEIQRTEQGDSAMYLCASRLGGTEAFFGQGTRLTVV.

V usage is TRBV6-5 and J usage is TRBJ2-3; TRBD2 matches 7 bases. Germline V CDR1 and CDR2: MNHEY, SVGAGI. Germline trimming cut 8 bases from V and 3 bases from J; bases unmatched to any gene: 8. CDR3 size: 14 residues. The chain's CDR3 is CASRREGLTDTQYF. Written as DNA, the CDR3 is TGTGCCAGCCGTAGGGAGGGGCTGACAGATACGCAGTATTTT.

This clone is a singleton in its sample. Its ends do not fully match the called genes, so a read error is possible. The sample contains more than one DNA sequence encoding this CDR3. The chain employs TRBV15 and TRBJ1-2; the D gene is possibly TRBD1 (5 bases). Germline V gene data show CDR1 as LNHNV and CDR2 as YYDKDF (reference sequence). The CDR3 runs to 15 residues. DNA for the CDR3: TGCGCCACCAGCAGGTCCCGGGACGGGGGCTATGGCTACACCTTC. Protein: CATSRSRDGGYGYTF. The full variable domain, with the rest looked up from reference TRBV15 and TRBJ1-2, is DAMVIQNPRYQVTQFGKPVTLSCSQTLNHNVMYWYQQKSSQAPKLLFHYYDKDFNNEADTPDNFQSRRPNTSFCFLDIRSPGLGDTAMYLCATSRSRDGGYGYTFGSGTRLTVV.

The CDR3 region has the DNA TGTGCCAGCAGCTTAAGACAAGGCAATGAGCAGTTCTTC. Translation: CASSLRQGNEQFF. The chain combines TRBV11-3 with TRBJ2-1, with D uncertain. Germline CDR1 SGHNT, CDR2 YENEEA. The ends were cut back, 2 bases at V and 6 bases at J, with 8 bases in the middle. The CDR3 totals 13 residues.

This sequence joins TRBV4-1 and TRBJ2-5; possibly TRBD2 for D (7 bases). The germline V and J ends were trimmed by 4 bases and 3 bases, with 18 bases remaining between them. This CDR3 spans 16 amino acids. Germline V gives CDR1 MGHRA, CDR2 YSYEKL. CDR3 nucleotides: TGCGCCAGCAGCCCAGGTCGGGGGGCGGGGGAAGAGACCCAGTACTTC. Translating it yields CASSPGRGAGEETQYF.